The next 27 T cell receptor beta chains were all read from a single sample in a study of T cells in Graves' hyperthyroidism and ophthalmopathy. Amplified regions were TCR beta CDR3 sequences from RNA transcripts. HTBI primers were used for first-round RT-PCR of the TCR CDR3. TCRdb used MiXCR to reprocess the multiplex PCR reads, holding one entry per CDR3 protein. The table lists hundreds of thousands of distinct CDR3 sequences, around a quarter of them singletons. The material sequenced was blood. The receptors originated from a woman in her twenties or thirties with Graves' ophthalmopathy.

This clonotype showed up many times. This chain connects TRBV28 to TRBJ2-7; no clear D. Looked up from germline, CDR1 is MDHEN and CDR2 is SYDVKM. The CDR3 covers 18 residues. V lost 1 base, J lost 4 bases, and 23 bases lay in between. The CDR3 bases are TGTGCCAGCAGTTTATACGAATTAGGGAATCGGGCCTCTTACGAGCAGTACTTC. Translating gives CASSLYELGNRASYEQYF.

In its sample, this clonotype was seen many times. The rearrangement joins TRBV20-1 to TRBJ1-5, with D perhaps matching TRBD1 (5 bases). Germline V gives CDR1 DFQATT, CDR2 SNEGSKA (reference sequence). With 0 bases removed from V and 0 bases from J, the gap between germline ends came to 9 bases. CDR3 length equals 15 residues. The CDR3: CSARDRVYSNQPQHF. The CDR3, as DNA: TGCAGTGCTAGAGACAGGGTTTATAGCAATCAGCCCCAGCATTTT.

In DNA, the CDR3 is TGTGCCAGCAGTTTATGGGGGGCTGGATATGGCTACACCTTC. Amino acid sequence: CASSLWGAGYGYTF. The V and J genes are TRBV28 and TRBJ1-2; TRBD1 is a possible D gene (6 bases). The CDR3 covers 14 residues. Deletions cut 0 bases from V and 5 bases from J, with 10 bases between. Germline V lookup: CDR1 MDHEN, CDR2 SYDVKM.

A note on this clonotype: It may be a read error: a sequence one base away is much more abundant. The J gene is TRBJ1-5, the V gene TRBV20-1; D might be TRBD1 (5 bases). V was cut by 0 bases and J by 7 bases, with 13 bases left in between. The CDR3 loop spans 14 amino acids. CDR1 and CDR2 (germline): DFQATT, SNEGSKA (reference sequence). The CDR3 loop is CSARDRRGVQPQHF. CDR3 nucleotide sequence: TGCAGTGCTAGAGATCGTAGGGGTGTCCAGCCCCAGCATTTT.

The V gene is TRBV12-3 or TRBV12-4, the J gene TRBJ2-3; tentative D call: TRBD2 (6 bases). Trimming cost V 5 bases and J 11 bases, with 14 bases left between them. The CDR3 contains 12 residues. The CDR3 DNA reads TGTGCCAGCAGTCCGACTAGTGACGGGCAGTATTTT. Protein product: CASSPTSDGQYF.

This clonotype showed up many times. V usage is TRBV7-8 and J usage is TRBJ2-5; D is possibly TRBD1 (5 bases). V lost 2 bases, J lost 5 bases, and 15 bases lay in between. The CDR3 extends over 15 amino acids. Per germline, CDR1 SGHVS and CDR2 FQNEAQ. Here the CDR3 reads CASSLFGAQGETQYF. DNA for the CDR3: TGTGCCAGCAGCTTATTTGGGGCCCAAGGGGAGACCCAGTACTTC.

This clonotype was recorded many times. V is TRBV7-8 and J is TRBJ1-1; weak D call: TRBD1 (5 bases). V was cut by 1 base and J by 1 base, with 13 bases left in between. The CDR3 extends over 16 amino acids. Germline assignment: CDR1 SGHVS and CDR2 FQNEAQ. In DNA, the CDR3 is TGTGCCAGCAGCTTAGGGATAGGGGCCACGAACACTGAAGCTTTCTTT. Amino acids: CASSLGIGATNTEAFF.

At least ten counts were recorded for this clonotype. This rearrangement joins TRBV5-6 to TRBJ2-7; D remains ambiguous. The CDR3 runs 12 residues. Germline V CDR1 and CDR2: SGHDT, YYEEEE. V was trimmed by 1 base and J by 6 bases, leaving 8 bases between them. The CDR3 DNA reads as TGTGCCAGCAGCTTGTCATGGGGCGAGCAGTACTTC. Protein sequence: CASSLSWGEQYF.

This clonotype came up many times. V is TRBV6-5 and J is TRBJ1-3; possibly TRBD1 for D (5 bases). The V gene's germline CDR1 is MNHEY and CDR2 SVGAGI. The V and J ends lost 5 bases and 6 bases respectively, with 20 bases between them. The CDR3 runs to 16 residues. Written as DNA, the CDR3 is TGTGCCAGCAGTCACCAAACAGGCACCTGGGTAAACACCATATATTTT. Translating gives CASSHQTGTWVNTIYF.

The chain is built from TRBV19 and TRBJ2-7, with D maybe TRBD1 (5 bases). V was clipped by 8 bases and J by 5 bases, with 22 bases between them. The CDR3 is 15 amino acids. In germline, CDR1 is LNHDA, CDR2 SQIVND (reference sequence). The CDR3 coding sequence is TGTGCCAGTGCCGACAGACCGACCTCACTAAACGAGCAGTACTTC. The encoded protein is CASADRPTSLNEQYF.

This clonotype was counted at least ten times. The chain recombines TRBV6-2 or TRBV6-3 with TRBJ2-5; D is unresolved. Germline V CDR1 and CDR2: MNHEY, SVGEGT. V lost 6 bases, J lost 2 bases, and 7 bases lay in between. The CDR3 has 12 residues. The CDR3 nucleotides are TGTGCCAGCAGCCACCTTCAAGAGACCCAGTACTTC. This sequence encodes CASSHLQETQYF.

This clonotype came up many times. The chain links TRBV5-1 to TRBJ1-1; 7 nucleotides line up with TRBD1. J gave up 4 bases and V 2 bases, and 5 bases lay outside the gene matches. Germline CDR1 SGHRS, CDR2 YFSETQ. The CDR3 consists of 14 residues. The CDR3 DNA sequence: TGCGCCAGCAGCTTCCAGGGGGGGTCCACTGAAGCTTTCTTT. Protein product: CASSFQGGSTEAFF.

J is TRBJ2-7 and V is TRBV12-3 or TRBV12-4; D gene ambiguous. CDR3 length: 13 amino acids. V lost 2 bases to trimming and J lost 3 bases, with 8 bases between them. Here the CDR3 DNA reads TGTGCCAGCAGTTTACAGGATATCTACGAGCAGTACTTC. It codes for CASSLQDIYEQYF.

This clonotype was observed at least ten times. The rearrangement uses TRBV6-5 and TRBJ1-1; D is ambiguous. The CDR3 runs to 15 residues. Per germline, CDR1 MNHEY and CDR2 SVGAGI. Deletions cut 3 bases from V and 5 bases from J, with 16 bases between. CDR3 in amino acids: CASSYSQVLDTEAFF. CDR3 bases: TGTGCCAGCAGTTATTCCCAAGTCCTTGATACTGAAGCTTTCTTT.

V and J are TRBV20-1 and TRBJ2-7, with TRBD2 identical over 16 bases. The ends lost 5 bases at V and 7 bases at J; junction bases unmatched: 8. CDR1 DFQATT and CDR2 SNEGSKA come from the germline V gene (reference sequence). There are 15 residues in the CDR3. Written as DNA, the CDR3 is TGCAGTGCTTCCGTAGGGACTAGCGGGAGGGAGGAGCAGTACTTC. It yields the protein CSASVGTSGREEQYF.

The chain employs TRBV6-5 and TRBJ1-5; no firm D call. Germline V gene data show CDR1 as MNHEY and CDR2 as SVGAGI. This CDR3 has 16 residues. The germline V and J ends were trimmed by 2 bases and 3 bases, with 14 bases remaining between them. The CDR3 loop is CASSYPSPANNQPQHF. The CDR3 DNA sequence: TGTGCCAGCAGTTACCCGTCTCCGGCGAACAATCAGCCCCAGCATTTT.

This clonotype was observed at least ten times. The genes are TRBV10-3 and TRBJ1-2; TRBD1 matches at 8 bases. The trim removed 6 bases at V and 8 bases at J, leaving 5 bases unmatched. Per the germline V gene, CDR1 is ENHRY and CDR2 is SYGVKD. CDR3 length: 12 residues. The CDR3 DNA reads TGTGCCATCAGCCAGGGGGCCGGAGGCTACACCTTC. Residues: CAISQGAGGYTF.

This clonotype was counted only a few times. Given a much more abundant clone one base away, this may be a read error. The CDR3 nucleotides are TGCAGCGTTGCAGGTTACACTGAAGCTTGCTTT. Its protein is CSVAGYTEACF. The chain recombines TRBV29-1 with TRBJ1-1; D not certain. Germline V gives CDR1 SQVTM, CDR2 ANQGSEA. The CDR3 is 11 amino acids.

The rearrangement joins TRBV4-3 to TRBJ2-2; D possibly corresponds to TRBD2 (6 bases). Trimming stripped 5 bases from V and 5 bases from J, with 15 bases between. The CDR3 spans 15 residues. CDR1 is LGHNA, CDR2 YSLEER, per germline. The CDR3 DNA reads TGCGCCAGCAGCACCCATACGGGGGAAACCGGGGAGCTGTTTTTT. Translated, it gives CASSTHTGETGELFF.

This clonotype was seen a few times. The chain uses TRBV7-2 and TRBJ2-2, with 8 bases lining up with TRBD1. V shed 4 bases, J shed 6 bases, and the junction held 4 bases outside the gene matches. The CDR3 has 14 amino acids. CDR1 and CDR2 (germline): SGHTA, FQGNSA. CDR3 residues: CASSSDREAGELFF. The DNA for the CDR3 is TGTGCCAGCAGCTCGGACAGGGAGGCCGGGGAGCTGTTTTTT.

This clonotype was recorded many times. The chain employs TRBV28 and TRBJ2-7, with D tentatively TRBD1 (5 bases). The CDR3 is 14 amino acids. Germline-derived CDR1 and CDR2 are MDHEN and SYDVKM. V was shortened by 3 bases and J by 2 bases, with 11 bases between the two germline ends. The CDR3 protein is CASSFRGSPYEQYF. Here the CDR3 DNA reads TGTGCCAGCAGTTTTAGGGGCTCGCCCTACGAGCAGTACTTC.

This clonotype was seen at least ten times. The V gene is TRBV6-1, the J gene TRBJ1-2, with D unclear. Trimming took 6 bases from V and 2 from J, leaving 4 bases between them. Germline V gene sequence: CDR1 MNHNS, CDR2 SASEGT. The CDR3 has 11 amino acids. DNA of the CDR3: TGTGCCAGCAGGGACAACTATGGCTACACCTTC. Its translation is CASRDNYGYTF.

As for this clonotype: The CDR3 does not close with the conserved phenylalanine or tryptophan, likely indicating a read error. The chain combines TRBV24-1 with TRBJ2-3; maybe TRBD1 (5 bases). V was trimmed by 6 bases and J by 0 bases, leaving 12 bases between them. Looked up from germline, CDR1 is KGHDR and CDR2 is SFDVKD. The CDR3 extends over 15 amino acids. The CDR3 DNA follows: TGTGCCACCAGTCCCGGGCAGGGTAGCACAGATACGCAGTATTGT. It is translated as CATSPGQGSTDTQYC.

Many counts were recorded for this clonotype. V is TRBV6-2 or TRBV6-3 and J is TRBJ1-1, with 9 positions matching TRBD1. The CDR3 runs to 13 residues. CDR1 and CDR2 from the germline V gene are MNHEY and SVGEGT. V was clipped by 6 bases and J by 8 bases; unmatched bases: 7. CDR3 amino acids: CASSPGTGREAFF. CDR3 nucleotide sequence: TGTGCCAGCAGCCCCGGGACAGGGAGAGAAGCTTTCTTT.

On this clonotype: This may be a read error, as it is one base from a much larger clone. The chain combines TRBV29-1 with TRBJ1-1; D not certain. The CDR3 sequence is 12 residues long. Germline-derived CDR1 and CDR2 are SQVTM and ANQGSEA. The CDR3 bases are TGCAGCGTTGTTGTCGAGAACACTGAAGCTTGCTTT. This sequence encodes CSVVVENTEACF.

In this sample, this clonotype turned up many times. The V and J genes are TRBV11-2 and TRBJ2-7; TRBD1 matches at 7 bases. Germline assignment: CDR1 SGHAT and CDR2 FQNNGV. Unmatched junction bases numbered 7, after V lost 5 bases and J lost 3 bases. This CDR3 contains 14 residues. This CDR3 is CASSPTGQSYEQYF. CDR3 DNA: TGTGCCAGCAGCCCCACGGGACAGAGCTACGAGCAGTACTTC.

This clonotype was recorded at least ten times. The chain recombines TRBV6-4 with TRBJ1-5; 8 nucleotides agree with TRBD1. Trimming took 5 bases from V and 0 from J; bases not matched to a gene: 21. The CDR3 loop spans 21 amino acids. Looked up from germline, CDR1 is MRHNA and CDR2 is SNTAGT. CDR3 nucleotides: TGTGCCAGCAGTCCCCGAGTCCGAGGGACAGGTGGCGCCTATAGCAATCAGCCCCAGCATTTT. Amino acid sequence: CASSPRVRGTGGAYSNQPQHF.